This section outlines one T cell receptor beta chain sequence together with its context. The germline CDR1 and CDR2 sequences are SGHNT and YYREEE (reference sequence). Between the trimmed V and J ends, which lost 4 bases and 6 bases, there was a span of 18 bases. The CDR3 covers 15 residues. Participants came from fewer than 25 US areas, aged roughly 18 to 89 years. This sample stems from a study of blood T cell repertoires in COVID-19. Original methodology: Nucleated cell counts were estimated from reference gene primer amplification. Sequenced by immunoSEQ multiplex PCR; TCRdb stores in-frame clones only, minus some. The V and J calls and clone size were taken over from that table, and D and trimming were inferred from the DNA. Here the sample spans under 250,000 clones, nearly 90% being singletons.

This receptor was taken from a woman aged 25 to 45 with acute COVID-19. The specimen sequenced was PBMCs or T cells enriched from blood (not recorded which). The chain carries TRBV5-4 and TRBJ2-3; weak D call: TRBD1 (6 bases). The CDR3 loop is CASSTGQPTKDTQYF. In nucleotides, the CDR3 is TGTGCCAGCAGCACAGGACAGCCTACAAAGGATACGCAGTATTTT.